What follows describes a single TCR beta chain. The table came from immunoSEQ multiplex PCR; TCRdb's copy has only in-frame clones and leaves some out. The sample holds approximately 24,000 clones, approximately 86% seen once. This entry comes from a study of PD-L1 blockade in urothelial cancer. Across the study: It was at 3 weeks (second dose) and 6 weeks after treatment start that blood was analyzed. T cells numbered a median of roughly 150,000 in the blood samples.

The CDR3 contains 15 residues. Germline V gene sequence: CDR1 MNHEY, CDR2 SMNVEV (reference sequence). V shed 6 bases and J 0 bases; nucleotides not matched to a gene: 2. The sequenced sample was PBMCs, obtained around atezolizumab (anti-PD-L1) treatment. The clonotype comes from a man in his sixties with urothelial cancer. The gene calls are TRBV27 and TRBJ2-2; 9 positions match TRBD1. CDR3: CASSGTGTNTGELFF. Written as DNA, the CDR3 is TGTGCCAGCAGCGGGACAGGGACGAACACCGGGGAGCTGTTTTTT.